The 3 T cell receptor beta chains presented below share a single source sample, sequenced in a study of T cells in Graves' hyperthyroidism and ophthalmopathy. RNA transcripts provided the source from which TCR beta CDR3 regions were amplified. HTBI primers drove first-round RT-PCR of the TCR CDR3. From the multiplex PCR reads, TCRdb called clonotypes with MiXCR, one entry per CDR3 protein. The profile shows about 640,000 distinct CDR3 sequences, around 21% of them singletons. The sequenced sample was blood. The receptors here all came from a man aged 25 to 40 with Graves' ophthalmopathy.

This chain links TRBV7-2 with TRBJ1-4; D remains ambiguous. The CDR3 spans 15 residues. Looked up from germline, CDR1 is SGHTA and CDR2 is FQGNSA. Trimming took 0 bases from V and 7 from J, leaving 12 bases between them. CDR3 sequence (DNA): TGTGCCAGCAGCTTAGCGGGATTGAATGCTGAAAAACTGTTTTTT. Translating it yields CASSLAGLNAEKLFF.

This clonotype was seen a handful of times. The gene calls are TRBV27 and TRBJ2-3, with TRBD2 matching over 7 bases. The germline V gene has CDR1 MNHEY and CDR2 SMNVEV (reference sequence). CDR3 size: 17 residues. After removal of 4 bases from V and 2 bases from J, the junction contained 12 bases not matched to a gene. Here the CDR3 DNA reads TGTGCCAGCAGTTCCCGCTGGCGGGAGCATTTCACAGATACGCAGTATTTT. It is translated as CASSSRWREHFTDTQYF.

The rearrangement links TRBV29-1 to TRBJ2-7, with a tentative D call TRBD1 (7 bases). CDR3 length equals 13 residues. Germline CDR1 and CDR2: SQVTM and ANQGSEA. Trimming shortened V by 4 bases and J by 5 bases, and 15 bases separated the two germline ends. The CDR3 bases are TGCAGCGTTGGGGCCCGGAGGGGGCACGAGCAGTACTTC. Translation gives CSVGARRGHEQYF.